A single sample gave rise to the 26 T cell receptor beta chains below, sequenced in a study of graft-versus-host responses after intestinal transplantation. No antigen is known for these receptors. Libraries were prepared by immunoSEQ multiplex PCR; TCRdb keeps only in-frame clonotypes and omits some of them. The sample has roughly 120,000 clones; approximately 92% are singletons. The sample in question was unstimulated CD8+ T cells sorted from spleen or lymph node cells, obtained before intestinal transplant. These receptors originate from a human donor who received an intestinal transplant.

The V and J genes are TRBV6-1 and TRBJ1-1; D gene uncertain. Germline V gene lookup returns CDR1 MNHNS and CDR2 SASEGT. V was pared by 7 bases and J by 6 bases, with 9 bases between. The CDR3 extends over 11 amino acids. The CDR3 sequence: CASIKGPEAFF. CDR3 sequence (DNA): TGTGCCAGCATAAAGGGTCCTGAAGCTTTCTTT.

This clone was observed a single time. V and J are TRBV9 and TRBJ2-5; either TRBD1 or TRBD2 may fit D (5 bases each). Germline assignment: CDR1 SGDLS and CDR2 YYNGEE. The CDR3 runs 17 residues. Trimming shortened V by 4 bases and J by 4 bases, and 23 bases separated the two germline ends. The CDR3: CASSPTSTGASGETQYF. The CDR3 DNA follows: TGTGCCAGCAGCCCTACGTCAACCGGGGCCAGCGGAGAGACCCAGTACTTC.

This clone was detected once. The CDR3, as DNA: TGCGCCAGCAGCTTGGATGAAGTTCCACGGGCTGGGTGGGGCAATGAGCAGTTCTTC. Its protein is CASSLDEVPRAGWGNEQFF. This chain uses TRBV5-1 with TRBJ2-1; D not resolved. The CDR3 is made up of 19 amino acids. Germline CDR1 SGHRS, CDR2 YFSETQ. The germline V and J ends were trimmed by 0 bases and 6 bases, with 25 bases remaining between them.

This clone was recorded only once. The rearrangement uses TRBV29-1 and TRBJ2-7; TRBD1 is a possible D gene (5 bases). The CDR3 has 14 residues. CDR1 is SQVTM, CDR2 ANQGSEA, per germline. Trimming cost V 6 bases and J 1 base, with 16 bases left between them. This CDR3 reads CSVYDKGLSYEQYF. In nucleotides, the CDR3 is TGCAGCGTCTATGACAAGGGGTTATCCTACGAGCAGTACTTC.

This clone showed up just once. The gene calls are TRBV29-1 and TRBJ2-5, with 10 bases matching TRBD2. The DNA end is more similar to TRBJ2-7, so the J call may be wrong. This CDR3 spans 13 amino acids. CDR1 and CDR2 (germline): SQVTM, ANQGSEA. CDR3 sequence (DNA): TGCAGCGCCACAAGCGGGAGGGACTACGAGCAGTACTTC. Translation: CSATSGRDYEQYF.

The rearrangement uses TRBV9 and TRBJ1-1; 7 positions match TRBD1. The trim removed 3 bases at V and 1 base at J, leaving 3 bases unmatched. The CDR3 loop spans 14 amino acids. Germline V gene data show CDR1 as SGDLS and CDR2 as YYNGEE. The CDR3 bases are TGTGCCAGCAGCGAGGGACAGAGGAACACTGAAGCTTTCTTT. Translation: CASSEGQRNTEAFF.

This clone was found once. The chain recombines TRBV10-2 with TRBJ2-5; D is possibly TRBD1 (6 bases). The J call may be mistaken, given a closer DNA end match to TRBJ2-7. This CDR3 is built from 12 residues. Germline CDR1 reads WSHSY; CDR2 reads SAAADI. CDR3 residues: CASIDRSYEQYF. The CDR3 nucleotides are TGCGCCAGCATCGACAGGTCCTACGAGCAGTACTTC.

The V gene is TRBV5-6, the J gene TRBJ2-7; maybe TRBD1 (5 bases). Trimming pared 2 bases from V and 0 bases from J, leaving 6 bases between. This CDR3 has 13 amino acids. Germline V lookup: CDR1 SGHDT, CDR2 YYEEEE. The CDR3 protein is CASSFQGSYEQYF. The CDR3 coding sequence is TGTGCCAGCAGCTTTCAGGGCTCCTACGAGCAGTACTTC.

The chain recombines TRBV27 with TRBJ2-7; D gene unclear. The CDR3 contains 12 residues. Germline CDR1 MNHEY, CDR2 SMNVEV (reference sequence). With 5 bases removed from V and 2 bases from J, the gap between germline ends came to 7 bases. The CDR3 sequence: CASSPRPYEQYF. CDR3 DNA sequence: TGTGCCAGCAGTCCCCGTCCCTACGAGCAGTACTTC.

This chain uses TRBV27 with TRBJ2-7; possible D gene TRBD2, 5 bases. Germline V CDR1 and CDR2: MNHEY, SMNVEV (reference sequence). The V end was cut by 0 bases, the J end by 2 bases, with 11 bases between. The CDR3 length is 15 residues. The CDR3 nucleotides read TGTGCCAGCAGTTTATCGCGCGGGCTCCCCTACGAGCAGTACTTC. Amino acids: CASSLSRGLPYEQYF.

The V call is TRBV9, the J call TRBJ2-2; D ambiguous. The CDR3 consists of 12 residues. The V end was cut by 0 bases, the J end by 8 bases, with 5 bases between. CDR1 is SGDLS, CDR2 YYNGEE, per germline. This CDR3 reads CASSVVGGELFF. The CDR3 DNA sequence: TGTGCCAGCAGCGTAGTCGGGGGGGAGCTGTTTTTT.

The rearrangement joins TRBV10-1 to TRBJ1-5; a possible D gene is TRBD1 (6 bases). The V end was cut by 9 bases, the J end by 7 bases, with 19 bases between. Germline CDR1 reads WNHNN; CDR2 reads SYGVQD (reference sequence). The CDR3 has 14 amino acids. CDR3 sequence reads: CARRSGGGNQPQHF. CDR3 sequence (DNA): TGCGCCAGACGATCTGGGGGCGGTAACCAGCCCCAGCATTTT.

The chain couples TRBV7-9 to TRBJ2-7; TRBD2 is a possible D gene (5 bases). CDR3 length: 16 amino acids. Germline V gene sequence: CDR1 SEHNR, CDR2 FQNEAQ (reference sequence). Trimming removed 5 bases from V and 0 bases from J, with 17 bases in between. Written as DNA, the CDR3 is TGTGCCAGCAGCCCCGGTTCCGGGGAGAGCTCCTACGAGCAGTACTTC. As protein: CASSPGSGESSYEQYF.

This chain connects TRBV6-5 to TRBJ2-7, with D hard to call. With 2 bases removed from V and 6 bases from J, the gap between germline ends came to 17 bases. The germline V gene encodes CDR1 MNHEY and CDR2 SVGAGI. This CDR3 contains 15 residues. The CDR3 DNA reads TGTGCCAGCAGTTACGCTGTGCAACTAAGGGCCGAGCAGTACTTC. Its translation is CASSYAVQLRAEQYF.

The V gene is TRBV7-2, the J gene TRBJ2-7; TRBD1 agrees at 8 bases. This CDR3 region has 15 residues. Per germline, CDR1 SGHTA and CDR2 FQGNSA. The ends lost 2 bases at V and 3 bases at J; junction bases unmatched: 6. CDR3 residues: CASSLTQGGYYEQYF. DNA of the CDR3: TGTGCCAGCAGCTTAACACAGGGGGGATACTACGAGCAGTACTTC.

The genes are TRBV14 and TRBJ2-7; 7 nucleotides line up with TRBD2. V trimming: 1 base; J trimming: 3 bases; junction bases outside the gene matches: 6. From germline, CDR1 is SGHDN and CDR2 FVKESK. The CDR3 consists of 15 residues. This CDR3 reads CASSQGLASYYEQYF. CDR3 sequence (DNA): TGTGCCAGCAGCCAAGGACTAGCCTCCTACTACGAGCAGTACTTC.

The chain joins TRBV9 to TRBJ2-7; 11 positions match TRBD2. V shed 0 bases, J shed 2 bases, and the junction held 1 base outside the gene matches. The CDR3 is made up of 15 amino acids. Germline CDR1 SGDLS, CDR2 YYNGEE. Here the CDR3 DNA reads TGTGCCAGCAGCGTAGCGACTAGCGGGACCTACGAGCAGTACTTC. This translates into CASSVATSGTYEQYF. The variable domain in full, completed from reference TRBV9 and TRBJ2-7, reads DSGVTQTPKHLITATGQRVTLRCSPRSGDLSVYWYQQSLDQGLQFLIQYYNGEERAKGNILERFSAQQFPDLHSELNLSSLELGDSALYFCASSVATSGTYEQYFGPGTRLTVT.

The chain is built from TRBV5-5 and TRBJ2-7; D could derive from TRBD1 or TRBD2 (5 bases each). Trimming removed 0 bases from V and 3 bases from J, with 7 bases in between. Germline loops: CDR1 SGHKS, CDR2 YYEKEE (reference sequence). The CDR3 has 13 residues. CDR3 amino acids: CASSLGDHYEQYF. CDR3 DNA sequence: TGTGCCAGCAGCTTGGGGGACCACTACGAGCAGTACTTC.

The chain recombines TRBV5-6 with TRBJ1-6, with a possible D match to TRBD1 (5 bases). V was shortened by 4 bases and J by 7 bases, with 24 bases between the two germline ends. CDR1 and CDR2 from the germline V gene are SGHDT and YYEEEE. The CDR3 is made up of 18 amino acids. CDR3 nucleotides: TGTGCCAGCAGCAGCTGGGGAATCGGGACGGGGGTAAATTCACCCCTCCACTTT. Protein sequence: CASSSWGIGTGVNSPLHF.

The gene calls are TRBV19 and TRBJ2-2; D possibly corresponds to TRBD1 (6 bases). V was shortened by 0 bases and J by 4 bases, with 18 bases between the two germline ends. CDR1 and CDR2 from the germline V gene are LNHDA and SQIVND (reference sequence). The length of the CDR3 is 18 residues. The CDR3 here is CASSIDPPWQGSTGELFF. The CDR3 nucleotides are TGTGCCAGTAGTATAGATCCCCCGTGGCAGGGGAGCACCGGGGAGCTGTTTTTT.

This sequence joins TRBV9 and TRBJ2-1, with 12 nucleotides matching TRBD2. Per germline, CDR1 SGDLS and CDR2 YYNGEE. The CDR3 runs 19 residues. V lost 0 bases, J lost 5 bases, and 12 bases stayed unmatched. CDR3 DNA sequence: TGTGCCAGCAGCGTAGCCGTAAATCTAGCGGGAGGGCCGGACAATGAGCAGTTCTTC. Translated: CASSVAVNLAGGPDNEQFF.

The chain links TRBV29-1 to TRBJ2-7; D call uncertain. Trimming took off 7 bases at V and 1 base at J, with 5 bases between the two ends. Germline CDR1 reads SQVTM; CDR2 reads ANQGSEA. CDR3 length equals 10 residues. CDR3 bases: TGCAGCGCCCTTTCCTACGAGCAGTACTTC. This codes for CSALSYEQYF.

This clone was detected only once. This rearrangement joins TRBV11-2 to TRBJ2-1; 10 nucleotides line up with TRBD2. CDR1 and CDR2 (germline): SGHAT, FQNNGV. V lost 2 bases, J lost 7 bases, and 8 bases stayed unmatched. The CDR3 consists of 16 residues. The CDR3 loop reads CASSLPTSGDRNEQFF. The CDR3, as DNA: TGTGCCAGCAGCTTACCAACTAGCGGGGACAGGAATGAGCAGTTCTTC.

This clone was picked up a small number of times. J is TRBJ2-7 and V is TRBV15, with 7 bases matching TRBD2. Germline V gene lookup returns CDR1 LNHNV and CDR2 YYDKDF (reference sequence). Trimming cost V 6 bases and J 0 bases; bases outside gene matches: 14. This CDR3 is built from 17 residues. The CDR3 coding sequence is TGTGCCACCAGTTACACGGGCGGGGGACGCAACTCCTACGAGCAGTACTTC. Its translation: CATSYTGGGRNSYEQYF.

V and J are TRBV28 and TRBJ2-3; 7 nucleotides agree with TRBD2. CDR3 length equals 13 residues. After removal of 6 bases from V and 4 bases from J, the junction contained 4 bases not matched to a gene. CDR1 is MDHEN and CDR2 is SYDVKM in the germline V gene. The CDR3 here is CASSERDSDTQYF. In DNA form, the CDR3 reads TGTGCCAGCAGCGAGCGGGACTCAGATACGCAGTATTTT.

This chain connects TRBV14 to TRBJ2-7, with 7 positions matching TRBD2. The CDR3 sequence is 19 residues long. The germline CDR1 and CDR2 sequences are SGHDN and FVKESK. J gave up 4 bases and V 0 bases, and 18 bases lay outside the gene matches. The chain's CDR3 is CASSQETRWTAGVSYEQYF. The CDR3 nucleotides read TGTGCCAGCAGCCAAGAGACCCGATGGACGGCGGGAGTATCGTACGAGCAGTACTTC.